Below are 27 T cell receptor beta chains sequenced from a single sample in a study of blood T cell repertoires in COVID-19. Measured with immunoSEQ multiplex PCR; TCRdb has only the in-frame clones, and not every one. The sample shows about 150,000 clones, under 95% of them seen only once. Sequencing input: peripheral blood. The receptors originated from a man aged 18 to 29 with COVID-19, enrolled during active disease.

Points on this clone: At one end the junction does not follow the germline gene, possibly because of a read error. The J gene is TRBJ2-1, the V gene TRBV7-6; 11 positions match TRBD2. The CDR3 covers 15 residues. Germline assignment: CDR1 SGHVS and CDR2 FNYEAQ. DNA of the CDR3: TGTGCCAGCAGTTTAGCGGGAGGGTACTACAATGAGCAGTTCTTC. Translation: CASSLAGGYYNEQFF.

The chain couples TRBV5-4 to TRBJ1-5; no definite D call. Germline CDR1 is SGHNT and CDR2 is YYREEE (reference sequence). The V end lost 1 base, the J end lost 2 bases, and 13 bases lay between the germline ends. The CDR3 sequence is 16 residues long. The CDR3 spells CASSLFAQDGNQPQHF. CDR3 nucleotide sequence: TGTGCCAGCAGCTTGTTCGCGCAAGATGGCAATCAGCCCCAGCATTTT.

V and J are TRBV4-3 and TRBJ2-1, with 7 bases identical to TRBD1. CDR1 is LGHNA, CDR2 YSLEER, per germline. V was clipped by 5 bases and J by 10 bases; unmatched bases: 8. This CDR3 region has 13 residues. Written as DNA, the CDR3 is TGCGCCAGCAGCACCCGACAGGGTTGGGAGCAGTTCTTC. Its translation: CASSTRQGWEQFF.

The chain uses TRBV9 and TRBJ2-1, with 13 nucleotides matching TRBD2. Germline trimming cut 2 bases from V and 8 bases from J; bases unmatched to any gene: 4. The CDR3 sequence is 15 residues long. CDR1 and CDR2 from the germline V gene are SGDLS and YYNGEE. In DNA, the CDR3 is TGTGCCAGCAGCGTTAGGACTAGCGGGAGTGATGAGCAGTTCTTC. Its protein product is CASSVRTSGSDEQFF.

This chain uses TRBV5-1 with TRBJ2-5; D gene ambiguous. Germline V gene lookup returns CDR1 SGHRS and CDR2 YFSETQ. CDR3 length: 14 amino acids. Trimming took 5 bases from V and 1 from J, leaving 12 bases between them. The CDR3 sequence is CASRYRSIQETQYF. CDR3 sequence (DNA): TGCGCCAGCAGGTATAGATCAATCCAAGAGACCCAGTACTTC.

This chain connects TRBV9 to TRBJ2-3; TRBD1 might be the D (5 bases). CDR1 is SGDLS, CDR2 YYNGEE, per germline. This CDR3 is 17 amino acids long. Deletions cut 2 bases from V and 0 bases from J, with 16 bases between. The CDR3 DNA is TGTGCCAGCAGCGTGTCTTCTTCGACAGCCAGCACAGATACGCAGTATTTT. Amino acid sequence: CASSVSSSTASTDTQYF.

The rearrangement joins TRBV19 to TRBJ1-5, with 7 positions matching TRBD1. The CDR3 has 15 amino acids. Losses at the gene ends were 6 bases for V and 6 bases for J; bases not matched to a gene: 11. Germline V lookup: CDR1 LNHDA, CDR2 SQIVND (reference sequence). The CDR3 spells CASRAGTARGQPQHF. The CDR3 DNA reads as TGTGCCAGTAGGGCCGGGACAGCCAGGGGTCAGCCCCAGCATTTT.

The rearrangement links TRBV28 to TRBJ1-1; 7 nucleotides agree with TRBD1. Germline V lookup: CDR1 MDHEN, CDR2 SYDVKM. With V trimmed by 6 bases and J by 0 bases, 7 bases remained unmatched. The CDR3 runs to 15 residues. The DNA for the CDR3 is TGTGCCAGCAGCTCGACAGGGATCATGAACACTGAAGCTTTCTTT. Translating gives CASSSTGIMNTEAFF.

This clone has a single count. The chain is built from TRBV15 and TRBJ2-7; 7 bases are a match to TRBD2. CDR3 length equals 15 residues. Germline CDR1 and CDR2: LNHNV and YYDKDF (reference sequence). V was pared by 5 bases and J by 2 bases, with 9 bases of the junction left unmatched. This CDR3 reads CATSGGGTVAYEQYF. The CDR3 DNA sequence: TGTGCCACCAGCGGGGGGGGGACCGTCGCCTACGAGCAGTACTTC. The whole variable domain, filled in from reference TRBV15 and TRBJ2-7, reads DAMVIQNPRYQVTQFGKPVTLSCSQTLNHNVMYWYQQKSSQAPKLLFHYYDKDFNNEADTPDNFQSRRPNTSFCFLDIRSPGLGDTAMYLCATSGGGTVAYEQYFGPGTRLTVT.

This sequence joins TRBV5-6 and TRBJ2-7; D unresolved. V shed 2 bases and J shed 0 bases, with 9 bases lying between them. The CDR3 sequence is 14 residues long. From germline, CDR1 is SGHDT and CDR2 YYEEEE. This CDR3 reads CASSFASASYEQYF. DNA for the CDR3: TGTGCCAGCAGCTTCGCGAGCGCCTCCTACGAGCAGTACTTC.

The gene calls are TRBV7-8 and TRBJ2-5, with 14 bases aligning to TRBD2. The CDR3 covers 18 residues. V trimming: 5 bases; J trimming: 3 bases; junction bases outside the gene matches: 11. In germline, CDR1 is SGHVS, CDR2 FQNEAQ. The DNA of the CDR3 is TGTGCCAGCAGCCTAGTTGGGACTAGCGGGAGTGGGAAAGAGACCCAGTACTTC. Amino acids: CASSLVGTSGSGKETQYF.

This rearrangement joins TRBV5-1 to TRBJ2-1; 7 positions agree with TRBD2. CDR1 and CDR2 (germline): SGHRS, YFSETQ. With V trimmed by 5 bases and J by 2 bases, 10 bases remained unmatched. The CDR3 spans 16 residues. CDR3 amino acids: CASRSRGVPTYNEQFF. CDR3 sequence (DNA): TGCGCCAGCAGATCCCGGGGGGTACCCACCTACAATGAGCAGTTCTTC.

The V and J genes are TRBV2 and TRBJ1-2, with TRBD1 matching 8 bases. CDR1 SNHLY and CDR2 FYNNEI come from the germline V gene. V dropped 2 bases and J dropped 8; count of bases not matched to a gene: 10. CDR3 size: 15 residues. Here the CDR3 reads CASSERRTGWYGYTF. The CDR3 bases are TGTGCCAGCAGTGAACGCCGGACAGGGTGGTACGGCTACACCTTC.

Only one count was recorded for this clone. The V gene is TRBV7-2, the J gene TRBJ1-5; the match to TRBD1 covers 7 bases. Looked up from germline, CDR1 is SGHTA and CDR2 is FQGNSA. The CDR3 covers 15 residues. With V trimmed by 5 bases and J by 2 bases, 6 bases remained unmatched. DNA for the CDR3: TGTGCCAGCAGCAACGACAGGGTTGGCAATCAGCCCCAGCATTTT. Translated, it gives CASSNDRVGNQPQHF.

The chain links TRBV9 to TRBJ2-2; 8 bases align to TRBD1. The junction had 2 bases not matched to a gene; V was cut back by 0 bases and J by 4 bases. The CDR3 loop spans 15 amino acids. Per germline, CDR1 SGDLS and CDR2 YYNGEE. CDR3 residues: CASSVATGGTGELFF. CDR3 bases: TGTGCCAGCAGCGTAGCTACAGGGGGCACCGGGGAGCTGTTTTTT.

This chain links TRBV10-3 with TRBJ1-3; 7 bases map to TRBD1. The CDR3 totals 13 residues. V shed 7 bases and J 1 base; nucleotides not matched to a gene: 1. Germline V gene sequence: CDR1 ENHRY, CDR2 SYGVKD. As DNA, the CDR3 is TGTGCCATCACGACAGGGTCTGGAAACACCATATATTTT. This gives the protein CAITTGSGNTIYF.

This clone was recorded only once. The chain carries TRBV27 and TRBJ2-5; a weak D match, TRBD2 (5 bases). CDR3 length: 14 residues. The V gene's germline CDR1 is MNHEY and CDR2 SMNVEV (reference sequence). V lost 0 bases and J lost 4, with 9 bases in between. The CDR3 coding sequence is TGTGCCAGCAGTTTATCGACGAGCGGAGAGACCCAGTACTTC. This gives the protein CASSLSTSGETQYF.

The CDR3 region is CASSDSLAGVNEQFF. Here the CDR3 DNA reads TGTGCCAGCAGTGACTCACTAGCGGGAGTGAATGAGCAGTTCTTC. The V gene is TRBV6-4, the J gene TRBJ2-1; 11 nucleotides line up with TRBD2. V trimming: 0 bases; J trimming: 7 bases; junction bases outside the gene matches: 2. This CDR3 spans 15 amino acids. Germline assignment: CDR1 MRHNA and CDR2 SNTAGT.

This clone was seen once. The rearrangement uses TRBV7-8 and TRBJ1-2; TRBD1 agrees at 8 bases. CDR3 size: 14 residues. V lost 4 bases and J lost 7; bases outside the gene matches: 8. Germline CDR1 reads SGHVS; CDR2 reads FQNEAQ. In DNA, the CDR3 is TGTGCCAGCAGCTCGTTTGACAGGGGCAGTGGCTACACCTTC. It codes for CASSSFDRGSGYTF.

The V and J genes are TRBV7-3 and TRBJ2-5; the D is unclear. V shed 3 bases and J shed 3 bases, with 14 bases lying between them. The germline V gene encodes CDR1 SGHTA and CDR2 FQGTGA. The CDR3 is 15 residues long. In nucleotides, the CDR3 is TGTGCCAGCAGCTTTCTAGGAACCCCCGAAGAGACCCAGTACTTC. Protein: CASSFLGTPEETQYF.

The chain combines TRBV28 with TRBJ1-1, with D hard to call. The CDR3 extends over 15 amino acids. Germline V gene lookup returns CDR1 MDHEN and CDR2 SYDVKM. The V gene lost 5 bases and the J gene lost 5 bases, with 18 bases spanning the gap. CDR3 coding DNA: TGTGCCAGCAGTCCCCTCCAGGATGGGAGGACTGAAGCTTTCTTT. Protein product: CASSPLQDGRTEAFF.

The chain is built from TRBV3-1 (or the pseudogene TRBV3-2) and TRBJ2-7; 8 nucleotides line up with TRBD2. The CDR3 is 16 residues long. CDR1 is LGHDT, CDR2 YNNKEL, per germline (reference sequence). V lost 1 base to trimming and J lost 5 bases; unmatched junction nucleotides: 10. The DNA of the CDR3 is TGTGCCAGCAGCCAAGTTATCACTAGCGGTGGCAACGAGCAGTACTTC. The encoded protein is CASSQVITSGGNEQYF.

V usage is TRBV19 and J usage is TRBJ1-1; 8 bases match TRBD1. The V segment lost 4 bases and the J segment 4 bases; nucleotides outside the gene matches: 8. This CDR3 contains 15 residues. Germline V lookup: CDR1 LNHDA, CDR2 SQIVND (reference sequence). CDR3 DNA: TGTGCCAGTAGTAGGGGACAGGTAGGTGGCACTGAAGCTTTCTTT. It translates to CASSRGQVGGTEAFF.

The V and J genes are TRBV30 and TRBJ1-3; D might be TRBD1 (6 bases). The CDR3 totals 14 residues. The V end was cut by 8 bases, the J end by 0 bases, with 14 bases between. Germline V CDR1 and CDR2: GTSNPN, SVGIG (reference sequence). CDR3 protein: CAGRGLLSGNTIYF. CDR3 DNA sequence: TGTGCCGGAAGGGGGTTGCTCTCTGGAAACACCATATATTTT. The full variable domain, rest sourced from reference TRBV30 and TRBJ1-3, is SQTIHQWPATLVQPVGSPLSLECTVEGTSNPNLYWYRQAAGRGLQLLFYSVGIGQISSEVPQNLSASRPQDRQFILSSKKLLLSDSGFYLCAGRGLLSGNTIYFGEGSWLTVV.

V usage is TRBV6-5 and J usage is TRBJ2-2; TRBD2 might be the D (5 bases). Trimming shortened V by 6 bases and J by 7 bases, and 9 bases separated the two germline ends. The CDR3 has 12 residues. Per the germline V gene, CDR1 is MNHEY and CDR2 is SVGAGI. The CDR3, as DNA: TGTGCCAGCAGAGTAGGGAGCGGGGAGCTGTTTTTT. This codes for CASRVGSGELFF.

This clone has a handful of counts. This chain links TRBV3-1 (or the pseudogene TRBV3-2) with TRBJ1-2; the D is unclear. The CDR3 consists of 14 residues. The germline V gene has CDR1 LGHDT and CDR2 YNNKEL (reference sequence). V lost 0 bases, J lost 1 base, and 6 bases lay in between. The CDR3 coding sequence is TGTGCCAGCAGCCAAGAGGCGGTTAACTATGGCTACACCTTC. Translating it yields CASSQEAVNYGYTF.

The V gene is TRBV18, the J gene TRBJ2-7; D gene uncertain. V gave up 1 base and J gave up 1 base, with 8 bases separating them. Germline loops: CDR1 KGHSH, CDR2 LQKENI. This CDR3 spans 14 amino acids. CDR3 region: CASSPRGLSYEQYF. CDR3 bases: TGTGCCAGCTCACCACGCGGCTTATCCTACGAGCAGTACTTC.